The following is a T cell receptor (beta chain) sequence with its context. TCRdb used MiXCR to reprocess the RT-PCR reads, holding one entry per CDR3 protein. This table holds 550,000 to 750,000 distinct CDR3 sequences, 13% to 15% found once. The V gene lost 5 bases and the J gene lost 5 bases, with 9 bases spanning the gap. The germline V gene encodes CDR1 MNHEY and CDR2 SMNVEV (reference sequence). The CDR3 runs to 12 residues. The sample taken for sequencing was memory CD4+ T cells from blood. The chain recombines TRBV27 with TRBJ1-1; D is unclear. This receptor was taken from a female donor in good health, serving as a healthy control. CDR3 in amino acids: CASSQRNTEAFF. The CDR3 DNA reads as TGTGCCAGCAGTCAGAGGAATACTGAAGCTTTCTTT.